These 30 T cell receptor beta chains share one sample of origin, sequenced in a study of graft-versus-host responses after intestinal transplantation. Clones were read by immunoSEQ multiplex PCR, and TCRdb kept only the in-frame ones, dropping some. This table holds just under 100,000 clones, 80% to 95% found once. The source material was PBMCs, sampled about 450 days after intestinal transplant. Receptors originate from a human patient who received an intestinal transplant, so some T cells may come from the graft donor.

The chain links TRBV29-1 to TRBJ2-2; 8 bases align to TRBD2. Germline V gene data show CDR1 as SQVTM and CDR2 as ANQGSEA. The CDR3 loop spans 12 amino acids. Trimming took 7 bases from V and 6 from J; bases not matched to a gene: 4. The CDR3 protein is CSAGGDAGELFF. The CDR3 DNA is TGCAGCGCCGGGGGGGACGCCGGGGAGCTGTTTTTT.

The V and J genes are TRBV7-3 and TRBJ2-1; 8 bases are a match to TRBD1. This CDR3 spans 13 amino acids. CDR1 SGHTA and CDR2 FQGTGA come from the germline V gene. V lost 6 bases to trimming and J lost 8 bases; unmatched junction nucleotides: 6. CDR3 region: CASRSGQGDEQFF. The CDR3 DNA reads TGTGCCAGCAGGTCTGGACAGGGCGATGAGCAGTTCTTC. Using reference TRBV7-3 and TRBJ2-1 for the parts outside the CDR3, the full variable domain is GAGVSQTPSNKVTEKGKYVELRCDPISGHTALYWYRQSLGQGPEFLIYFQGTGAADDSGLPNDRFFAVRPEGSVSTLKIQRTERGDSAVYLCASRSGQGDEQFFGPGTRLTVL.

The chain employs TRBV2 and TRBJ2-1; 10 bases match TRBD1. V was pared by 8 bases and J by 9 bases, with 10 bases of the junction left unmatched. The CDR3 contains 14 residues. CDR1 is SNHLY and CDR2 is FYNNEI in the germline V gene. The CDR3 reads CASRPGTGVGEQFF. Here the CDR3 DNA reads TGTGCCAGCCGTCCCGGGACAGGGGTTGGTGAGCAGTTCTTC.

The gene calls are TRBV11-2 and TRBJ1-2; unclear D gene. Trimming stripped 3 bases from V and 4 bases from J, with 15 bases between. Germline V gene sequence: CDR1 SGHAT, CDR2 FQNNGV. CDR3 length: 15 amino acids. The CDR3 region has the DNA TGTGCCAGCAGCTTTGCGGGTCTCTCGGGCTATGGCTACACCTTC. Protein sequence: CASSFAGLSGYGYTF.

V is TRBV19 and J is TRBJ2-7; D is possibly TRBD2 (6 bases). V lost 8 bases to trimming and J lost 4 bases, with 27 bases between them. The CDR3 sequence is 17 residues long. Germline CDR1 is LNHDA and CDR2 is SQIVND (reference sequence). CDR3 sequence reads: CASSERGFRRGMYEQYF. CDR3 sequence (DNA): TGTGCCAGTTCAGAGAGGGGATTCAGGAGGGGTATGTACGAGCAGTACTTC.

The rearrangement uses TRBV4-1 and TRBJ2-7; D unresolved. V lost 0 bases and J lost 6, with 9 bases in between. Germline-derived CDR1 and CDR2 are MGHRA and YSYEKL. The CDR3 totals 13 residues. The CDR3 DNA sequence: TGCGCCAGCAGCCAAGATTGGTCAGCCGAGCAGTACTTC. Protein sequence: CASSQDWSAEQYF.

The chain has TRBV9 and TRBJ1-1, with D perhaps TRBD1 (5 bases). The ends were cut back, 6 bases at V and 4 bases at J, with 16 bases in the middle. This CDR3 comprises 14 residues. Per germline, CDR1 SGDLS and CDR2 YYNGEE. The CDR3: CASTPPDGGTEAFF. CDR3 bases: TGTGCCAGCACCCCCCCGGATGGGGGCACTGAAGCTTTCTTT.

This rearrangement joins TRBV5-4 to TRBJ1-5; D not resolved. The CDR3 loop spans 15 amino acids. Trimming removed 5 bases from V and 0 bases from J, with 12 bases in between. CDR1 and CDR2 (germline): SGHNT, YYREEE (reference sequence). CDR3 in amino acids: CASRIPDYSNQPQHF. DNA for the CDR3: TGTGCCAGCAGAATTCCGGACTATAGCAATCAGCCCCAGCATTTT.

V and J are TRBV7-6 and TRBJ2-3; D is unresolved. With 3 bases removed from V and 2 bases from J, the gap between germline ends came to 9 bases. Germline CDR1 and CDR2: SGHVS and FNYEAQ. This CDR3 has 14 amino acids. The CDR3 sequence: CASSLVELTDTQYF. The CDR3 DNA follows: TGTGCCAGCAGCTTGGTGGAACTCACAGATACGCAGTATTTT.

The genes are TRBV9 and TRBJ2-5; 10 positions match TRBD1. V shed 4 bases and J 1 base; nucleotides not matched to a gene: 7. This CDR3 is built from 16 residues. Germline values: CDR1 SGDLS, CDR2 YYNGEE. The chain's CDR3 is CASSPRDRGRQETQYF. CDR3 bases: TGTGCCAGCAGCCCCCGGGACAGGGGACGCCAAGAGACCCAGTACTTC.

This chain connects TRBV12-5 to TRBJ1-2; 7 bases agree with TRBD1. Trimming removed 0 bases from V and 7 bases from J; junction bases left unmatched: 5. This CDR3 region has 14 residues. Germline V gene sequence: CDR1 LGHNT, CDR2 FRNRAP. The CDR3 region is CASGLVGGQSGYTF. CDR3 nucleotides: TGTGCTAGTGGTTTGGTAGGGGGACAGAGTGGCTACACCTTC.

The chain links TRBV11-2 to TRBJ2-1, with D perhaps being TRBD1 or TRBD2 (5 bases each). CDR1 is SGHAT and CDR2 is FQNNGV in the germline V gene. CDR3 length: 14 amino acids. Trimming took off 3 bases at V and 1 base at J, with 7 bases between the two ends. CDR3 nucleotides: TGTGCCAGCAGCTTGAGGGGATCCTACAATGAGCAGTTCTTC. This translates into CASSLRGSYNEQFF.

The chain is built from TRBV7-9 and TRBJ2-5; TRBD2 agrees at 10 bases. Germline lookup yields CDR1 SEHNR and CDR2 FQNEAQ (reference sequence). V dropped 2 bases and J dropped 0; count of bases not matched to a gene: 3. This CDR3 region has 16 residues. The CDR3 coding sequence is TGTGCCAGCAGCTTACTAGCGGGGGACCACCAAGAGACCCAGTACTTC. Protein sequence: CASSLLAGDHQETQYF.

The DNA for the CDR3 is TGTGCCAGTAGTCTTGTTGGACAGGGAGCCTACGAGCAGTACTTC. It yields the protein CASSLVGQGAYEQYF. The V and J genes are TRBV19 and TRBJ2-7; 8 nucleotides line up with TRBD1. V trimming: 5 bases; J trimming: 2 bases; junction bases outside the gene matches: 8. CDR1 LNHDA and CDR2 SQIVND come from the germline V gene (reference sequence). CDR3 length: 15 residues.

This clone occurred a few times. The chain joins TRBV19 to TRBJ1-1; D not resolved. V was cut by 3 bases and J by 4 bases, with 12 bases left in between. Germline assignment: CDR1 LNHDA and CDR2 SQIVND (reference sequence). CDR3 length equals 14 residues. The CDR3 DNA reads TGTGCCAGTAGTATTTCCGGGGAGGGCACTGAAGCTTTCTTT. Translating gives CASSISGEGTEAFF. The full variable domain, in which reference TRBV19 and TRBJ1-1 provide the parts outside the CDR3, is DGGITQSPKYLFRKEGQNVTLSCEQNLNHDAMYWYRQDPGQGLRLIYYSQIVNDFQKGDIAEGYSVSREKKESFPLTVTSAQKNPTAFYLCASSISGEGTEAFFGQGTRLTVV.

The table lists this clone with a count of one. V is TRBV4-1 and J is TRBJ1-5, with 8 bases fitting TRBD1. With 3 bases clipped from V and 8 bases from J, the junction kept 24 bases outside the gene matches. Per germline, CDR1 MGHRA and CDR2 YSYEKL. The CDR3 extends over 20 amino acids. The CDR3 is CASSHEPPGDIQGVGEPQHF. The CDR3 region has the DNA TGCGCCAGCAGCCACGAACCCCCCGGGGACATACAGGGGGTTGGCGAGCCCCAGCATTTT.

DNA for the CDR3: TGTGCCAGCACCCCGTCCCCTAGCGGGGGCGATGAGCAGTTCTTC. This gives the protein CASTPSPSGGDEQFF. This chain joins TRBV5-6 and TRBJ2-1; TRBD2 aligns across 10 bases. V shed 6 bases and J 8 bases; nucleotides not matched to a gene: 11. Germline-derived CDR1 and CDR2 are SGHDT and YYEEEE. The CDR3 totals 15 residues.

The chain is built from TRBV27 and TRBJ1-5; D is ambiguous. There are 13 residues in the CDR3. Germline V gene sequence: CDR1 MNHEY, CDR2 SMNVEV (reference sequence). Trimming removed 0 bases from V and 4 bases from J, with 4 bases in between. CDR3 in amino acids: CASSLSHNQPQHF. As DNA, the CDR3 is TGTGCCAGCAGTTTATCGCATAATCAGCCCCAGCATTTT.

The chain links TRBV18 to TRBJ2-5; D is tentatively TRBD1 or TRBD2 (5 bases each). Germline CDR1 is KGHSH and CDR2 is LQKENI. V was trimmed by 1 base and J by 4 bases, leaving 10 bases between them. The CDR3 length is 14 residues. CDR3 sequence: CASSPLAGTETQYF. The CDR3 nucleotides are TGTGCCAGCTCACCACTCGCAGGGACAGAGACCCAGTACTTC.

This clone was observed a single time. The rearrangement joins TRBV9 to TRBJ1-2; 9 bases are a match to TRBD1. The CDR3 has 14 amino acids. J lost 8 bases, V lost 3 bases, and 8 bases had no gene match. The germline V gene encodes CDR1 SGDLS and CDR2 YYNGEE. DNA of the CDR3: TGTGCCAGCAGCGGAAAAACAGGGGGCTGGGGCTACACCTTC. Encoded protein: CASSGKTGGWGYTF.

The J gene is TRBJ1-2, the V gene TRBV6-6; D gene uncertain. The CDR3 is 12 amino acids. Germline V CDR1 and CDR2: MNHNY, SVGAGI (reference sequence). Deletions cut 6 bases from V and 8 bases from J, with 13 bases between. CDR3 coding DNA: TGTGCCAGCAGCCGTCAAATGGAGGGCTACACCTTC. Residues: CASSRQMEGYTF.

This clone was counted a single time. The genes are TRBV7-9 and TRBJ1-6; D is ambiguous. The CDR3 covers 12 residues. The germline V and J ends were trimmed by 5 bases and 8 bases, with 7 bases remaining between them. The germline V gene encodes CDR1 SEHNR and CDR2 FQNEAQ (reference sequence). The DNA of the CDR3 is TGTGCCAGCAGCCCCCCAGATTCACCCCTCCACTTT. It codes for CASSPPDSPLHF.

CDR3 in DNA: TGTGCCAGCAGCTTGGGGGGTAGAAAGGCTAATGAAAAACTGTTTTTT. This translates into CASSLGGRKANEKLFF. The chain combines TRBV5-4 with TRBJ1-4; D call uncertain. The V end lost 0 bases, the J end lost 3 bases, and 12 bases lay between the germline ends. CDR1 is SGHNT and CDR2 is YYREEE in the germline V gene (reference sequence). This CDR3 comprises 16 residues.

The CDR3 nucleotides read TGTGCCAGCAGCTTGGACAGGGAAAAACTGTTTTTT. This gives the protein CASSLDREKLFF. This rearrangement joins TRBV11-2 to TRBJ1-4; TRBD1 matches 7 bases. This CDR3 has 12 amino acids. Germline V CDR1 and CDR2: SGHAT, FQNNGV. V shed 3 bases, J shed 8 bases, and the junction held 0 bases outside the gene matches.

The chain couples TRBV27 to TRBJ1-2; unclear D gene. Germline CDR1 is MNHEY and CDR2 is SMNVEV (reference sequence). The V end lost 2 bases, the J end lost 3 bases, and 7 bases lay between the germline ends. This CDR3 comprises 13 residues. CDR3 amino acids: CASSLSVYYGYTF. In nucleotides, the CDR3 is TGTGCCAGCAGTTTAAGCGTTTACTATGGCTACACCTTC.

The chain combines TRBV11-2 with TRBJ1-3; D remains unclear. The V and J ends lost 1 base and 0 bases respectively, with 4 bases between them. The CDR3 extends over 14 amino acids. The germline gives CDR1 SGHAT, CDR2 FQNNGV. Here the CDR3 reads CASSLGFSGNTIYF. The CDR3 DNA reads TGTGCCAGCAGCTTAGGGTTCTCTGGAAACACCATATATTTT. The full variable domain, rest sourced from reference TRBV11-2 and TRBJ1-3, is EAGVAQSPRYKIIEKRQSVAFWCNPISGHATLYWYQQILGQGPKLLIQFQNNGVVDDSQLPKDRFSAERLKGVDSTLKIQPAKLEDSAVYLCASSLGFSGNTIYFGEGSWLTVV.

This chain connects TRBV5-3 to TRBJ1-2, with a tentative D call TRBD1 (5 bases). TRBV5-3 counts as an open reading frame of uncertain function. CDR3 length equals 15 residues. Trimming removed 1 base at V and 1 base at J, with 11 bases between. Here the CDR3 reads CARSLSLTVNYGYTF. The CDR3 nucleotides read TGTGCCAGAAGCTTGTCCCTGACAGTTAACTATGGCTACACCTTC.

This chain uses TRBV10-2 with TRBJ2-3; 11 bases match TRBD2. CDR3 length: 14 amino acids. Trimming removed 6 bases from V and 6 bases from J; junction bases left unmatched: 5. Per germline, CDR1 WSHSY and CDR2 SAAADI. The CDR3 DNA is TGCGCCAGCAGGACTAGCGGGGTATGGGATACGCAGTATTTT. Its translation: CASRTSGVWDTQYF.

This clone was seen only a few times. The chain employs TRBV2 and TRBJ1-1; no clear D. The V gene's germline CDR1 is SNHLY and CDR2 FYNNEI. V was shortened by 6 bases and J by 2 bases, with 7 bases between the two germline ends. The CDR3 consists of 12 residues. The CDR3 sequence: CASSQINTEAFF. CDR3 nucleotide sequence: TGTGCCAGCAGCCAAATTAACACTGAAGCTTTCTTT.

This clone was counted a single time. The rearrangement uses TRBV19 and TRBJ1-1; 10 bases fit TRBD1. Germline loops: CDR1 LNHDA, CDR2 SQIVND (reference sequence). Trimming cost V 6 bases and J 4 bases; bases outside gene matches: 8. This CDR3 is built from 15 residues. In nucleotides, the CDR3 is TGTGCCAGTAGCCGACAGGGGGCGCGGGTCACTGAAGCTTTCTTT. Translation gives CASSRQGARVTEAFF.